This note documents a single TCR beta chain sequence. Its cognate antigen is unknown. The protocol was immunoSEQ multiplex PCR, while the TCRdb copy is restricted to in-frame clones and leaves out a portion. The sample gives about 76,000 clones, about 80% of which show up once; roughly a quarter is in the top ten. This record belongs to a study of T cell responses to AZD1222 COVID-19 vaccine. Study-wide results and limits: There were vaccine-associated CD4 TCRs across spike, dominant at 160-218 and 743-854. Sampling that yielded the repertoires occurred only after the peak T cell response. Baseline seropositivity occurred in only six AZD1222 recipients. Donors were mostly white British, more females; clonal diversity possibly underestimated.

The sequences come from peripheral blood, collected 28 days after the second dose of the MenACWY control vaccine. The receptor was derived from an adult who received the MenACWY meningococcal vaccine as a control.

CDR3 sequence: CASSILLDSYNEQFF. The CDR3 DNA reads as TGTGCCAGTAGTATACTATTGGACAGTTACAATGAGCAGTTCTTC. The genes are TRBV19 and TRBJ2-1; the D gene is possibly TRBD1 (6 bases). Trimming took off 2 bases at V and 4 bases at J, with 12 bases between the two ends. The V gene's germline CDR1 is LNHDA and CDR2 SQIVND (reference sequence). The CDR3 contains 15 residues.